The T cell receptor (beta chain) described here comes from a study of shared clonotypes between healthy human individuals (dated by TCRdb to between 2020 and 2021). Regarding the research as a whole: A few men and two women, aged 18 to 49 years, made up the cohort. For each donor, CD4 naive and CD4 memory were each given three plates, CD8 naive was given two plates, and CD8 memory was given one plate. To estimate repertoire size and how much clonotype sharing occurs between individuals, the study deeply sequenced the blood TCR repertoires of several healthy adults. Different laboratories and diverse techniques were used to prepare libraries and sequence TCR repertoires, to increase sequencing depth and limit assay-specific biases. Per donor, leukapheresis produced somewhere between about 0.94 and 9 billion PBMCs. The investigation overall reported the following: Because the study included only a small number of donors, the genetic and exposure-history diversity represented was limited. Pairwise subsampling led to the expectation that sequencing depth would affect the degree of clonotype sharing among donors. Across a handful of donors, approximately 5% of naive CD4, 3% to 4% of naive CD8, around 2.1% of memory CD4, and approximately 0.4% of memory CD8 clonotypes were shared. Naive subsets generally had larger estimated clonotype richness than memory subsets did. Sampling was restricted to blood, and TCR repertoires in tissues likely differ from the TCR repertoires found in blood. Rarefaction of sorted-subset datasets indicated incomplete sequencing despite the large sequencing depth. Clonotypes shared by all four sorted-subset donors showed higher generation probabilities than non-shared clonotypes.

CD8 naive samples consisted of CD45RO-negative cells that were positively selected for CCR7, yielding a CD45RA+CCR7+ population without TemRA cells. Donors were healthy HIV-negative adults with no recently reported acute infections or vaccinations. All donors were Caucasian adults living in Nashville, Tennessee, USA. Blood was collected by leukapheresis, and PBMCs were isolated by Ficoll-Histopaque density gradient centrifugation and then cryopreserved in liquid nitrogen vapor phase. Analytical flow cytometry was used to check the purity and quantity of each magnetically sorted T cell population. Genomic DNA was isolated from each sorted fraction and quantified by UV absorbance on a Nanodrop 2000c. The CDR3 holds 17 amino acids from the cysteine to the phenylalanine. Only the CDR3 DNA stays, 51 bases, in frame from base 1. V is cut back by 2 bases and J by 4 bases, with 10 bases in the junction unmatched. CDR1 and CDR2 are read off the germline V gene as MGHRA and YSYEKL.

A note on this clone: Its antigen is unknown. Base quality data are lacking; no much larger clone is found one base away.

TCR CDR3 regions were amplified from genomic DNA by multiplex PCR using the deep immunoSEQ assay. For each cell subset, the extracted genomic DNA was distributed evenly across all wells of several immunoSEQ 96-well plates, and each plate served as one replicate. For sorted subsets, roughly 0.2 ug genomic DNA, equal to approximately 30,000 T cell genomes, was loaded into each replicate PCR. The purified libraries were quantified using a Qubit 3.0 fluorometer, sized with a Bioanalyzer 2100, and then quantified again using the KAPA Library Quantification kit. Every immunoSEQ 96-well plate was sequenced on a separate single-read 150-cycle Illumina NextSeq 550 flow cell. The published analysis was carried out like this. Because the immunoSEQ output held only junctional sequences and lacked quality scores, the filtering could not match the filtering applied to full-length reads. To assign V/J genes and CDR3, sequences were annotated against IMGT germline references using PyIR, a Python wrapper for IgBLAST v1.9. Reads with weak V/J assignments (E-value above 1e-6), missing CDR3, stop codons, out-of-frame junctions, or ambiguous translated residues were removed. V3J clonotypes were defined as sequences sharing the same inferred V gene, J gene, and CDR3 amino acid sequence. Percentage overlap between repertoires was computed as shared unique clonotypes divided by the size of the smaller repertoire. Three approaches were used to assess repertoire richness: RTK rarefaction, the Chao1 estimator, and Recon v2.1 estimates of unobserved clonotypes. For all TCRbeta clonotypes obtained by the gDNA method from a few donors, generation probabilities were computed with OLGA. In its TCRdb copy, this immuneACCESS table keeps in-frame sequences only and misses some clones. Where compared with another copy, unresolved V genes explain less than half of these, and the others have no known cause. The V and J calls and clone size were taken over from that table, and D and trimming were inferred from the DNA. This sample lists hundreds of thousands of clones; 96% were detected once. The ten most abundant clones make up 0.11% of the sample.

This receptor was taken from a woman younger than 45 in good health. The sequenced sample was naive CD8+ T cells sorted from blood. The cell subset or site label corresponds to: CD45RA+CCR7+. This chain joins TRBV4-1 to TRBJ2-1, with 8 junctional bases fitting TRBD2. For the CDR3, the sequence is CASSQLVVAGIYNEQFF. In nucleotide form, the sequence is TGCGCCAGCAGCCAACTGGTGGTAGCGGGAATTTACAATGAGCAGTTCTTC.